This is a list of T cell receptor beta chains from one sample in a study of T cell responses to AZD1222 COVID-19 vaccine. Clones were read by immunoSEQ multiplex PCR, and TCRdb kept only the in-frame ones, dropping some. Among some 110,000 clones listed, more than 80% were seen once. Material: peripheral blood, obtained 28 days after the second AZD1222 dose. Receptors originate from an adult who received the AZD1222 COVID-19 vaccine. CDR3s include the opening cysteine and the closing phenylalanine or tryptophan. The order of the fields is D gene, J gene, V gene, CDR3 DNA, CDR3 protein. A D gene is named only where the DNA matches it firmly.

-,TRBJ1-6,TRBV30,TGTGCCTGGAGCGTGGGATCCTATAATTCACCCCTCCACTTT,CAWSVGSYNSPLHF
TRBD1,TRBJ1-5,TRBV5-1,TGCGCCAGCAGCACCGGACAGGGGAATCAGCCCCAGCATTTT,CASSTGQGNQPQHF
TRBD1,TRBJ1-4,TRBV18,TGTGCCAGCTCAGCCGACCCGGGACAGGGGTGGCTGTTTTTT,CASSADPGQGWLFF
-,TRBJ1-2,TRBV18,TGTGCCAGCTCCCTAGGACAGAGCTATGGCTACACCTTC,CASSLGQSYGYTF
TRBD2,TRBJ2-5,TRBV7-2,TGTGCCAGCAGCTTAGGTGGTAGTAGCGGGGAGACCCAGTACTTC,CASSLGGSSGETQYF
-,TRBJ1-5,TRBV7-2,TGTGCCAGCAGCTTAACTCCCACTCAGCCCCAGCATTTT,CASSLTPTQPQHF
-,TRBJ2-7,TRBV6-5,TGTGCCAGCAGCACCGACGGGGGCTCTGGCGAGCAGTACTTC,CASSTDGGSGEQYF
TRBD1,TRBJ1-2,TRBV27,TGTGCCAGCAGTCTCTACTCCGGACAGGCGGATGGCTACACCTTC,CASSLYSGQADGYTF
-,TRBJ2-7,TRBV5-1,TGCGCCAGCAGCTCGTCATACACCTACGAGCAGTACTTC,CASSSSYTYEQYF
-,TRBJ2-1,TRBV7-9,TGTGCCAGCAGCTTAGATCCTAGCGAGAACACCTACAATGAGCAGTTCTTC,CASSLDPSENTYNEQFF
-,TRBJ2-7,TRBV30,TGTGCCTGGACTACGGGGCTTGGGAATTACGAGCAGTACTTC,CAWTTGLGNYEQYF